This paragraph covers one TCR beta chain sequence. This specimen belongs to a study of blood T cell repertoires in COVID-19. The CDR3 spans 13 residues. Germline V gene sequence: CDR1 LNHDA, CDR2 SQIVND (reference sequence). Trimming stripped 10 bases from V and 3 bases from J, with 13 bases between. Generated by immunoSEQ multiplex PCR, the TCRdb table keeps only in-frame clones and is missing some. The sample lists some 160,000 clones, around 87% occurring once. The Seattle patients joined while their infection was active and were tracked longitudinally afterward. This chain connects TRBV19 to TRBJ1-3, with D possibly matching TRBD1 (6 bases). The sample consisted of peripheral blood. The sequence was obtained from a woman in her 70s with COVID-19, enrolled during active disease. CDR3 region: CATSRGIGNTIYF. The DNA for the CDR3 is TGTGCCACCTCGAGGGGGATTGGAAACACCATATATTTT.